The clone carrying this TCR beta chain has a single count. What it binds is not known. The protocol was immunoSEQ multiplex PCR, while the TCRdb copy is restricted to in-frame clones and leaves out a portion. The sample gives more than 20,000 clones, about 67% of which show up once; roughly 10% is in the top ten. The data are from a study of PD-1 blockade in classical Hodgkin lymphoma. Study context: With a 2-week interval, patients received intravenous nivolumab at 3 mg/kg. Study-wide results and caveats: Reports described newly diagnosed patients as having lower baseline TCR diversity than healthy donors. Exclusion removed patients who began nivolumab under 1 year after ASCT.

Every one of the patients relapsed after autologous stem cell transplantation (brentuximab vedotin exposure was variable). The TCR originated in a human donor with classical Hodgkin lymphoma. The material was peripheral blood mononuclear cells (PBMCs), obtained before the second cycle of nivolumab.

This CDR3 is CASSTGTWPQETQYF. The CDR3 bases are TGTGCCAGTAGTACAGGGACATGGCCCCAAGAGACCCAGTACTTC. V usage is TRBV19 and J usage is TRBJ2-5; D is perhaps TRBD1 (6 bases). This CDR3 comprises 15 residues. The V and J ends lost 4 bases and 1 base respectively, with 13 bases between them. Germline V CDR1 and CDR2: LNHDA, SQIVND (reference sequence).